A single sample is the source of the 11 T cell receptor beta chains below, sequenced in a study of blood T cell repertoires in COVID-19. The assay was immunoSEQ multiplex PCR, and TCRdb's table has in-frame clones only and misses some. This sample has about 100,000 clones; about 90% occur once, and the top ten carry 1% to 1.5%. The sample was peripheral blood. The receptors were gathered from a woman in her thirties with acute or convalescent COVID-19.

The gene calls are TRBV6-5 and TRBJ1-1; a possible D gene is TRBD1 (5 bases). The germline V gene encodes CDR1 MNHEY and CDR2 SVGAGI. The V and J ends lost 0 bases and 3 bases respectively, with 11 bases between them. There are 15 residues in the CDR3. The CDR3 nucleotides read TGTGCCAGCAGTTACTCCGAGGGACTGGACACTGAAGCTTTCTTT. Amino acids: CASSYSEGLDTEAFF.

The V and J genes are TRBV9 and TRBJ2-3; perhaps TRBD1 as D (5 bases). The CDR3 has 17 residues. V gave up 0 bases and J gave up 5 bases, with 19 bases separating them. Germline V gene lookup returns CDR1 SGDLS and CDR2 YYNGEE. The CDR3 coding sequence is TGTGCCAGCAGCGTAGACCTTCAGGACAAACTCGGAGATACGCAGTATTTT. It encodes CASSVDLQDKLGDTQYF.

The sample holds a few counts of this clone. The J gene is TRBJ1-5, the V gene TRBV7-6; 9 bases are a match to TRBD1. The CDR3 is 18 amino acids. Trimming at V came to 0 bases and at J to 0 bases, leaving 6 bases not matched to a gene. The germline gives CDR1 SGHVS, CDR2 FNYEAQ. The CDR3 loop reads CASSLASGTGFSNQPQHF. The DNA for the CDR3 is TGTGCCAGCAGCTTAGCGTCGGGGACAGGGTTTAGCAATCAGCCCCAGCATTTT.

V gene TRBV30 combines with J gene TRBJ1-2; D is ambiguous. The CDR3 is 14 residues long. The V end lost 1 base, the J end lost 8 bases, and 17 bases lay between the germline ends. Germline-derived CDR1 and CDR2 are GTSNPN and SVGIG (reference sequence). The CDR3 region has the DNA TGTGCCTGGAGTGCTGTGGGCGGGCGAAAAGGCTACACCTTC. It codes for CAWSAVGGRKGYTF.

The V call is TRBV6-2 or TRBV6-3, the J call TRBJ1-1; D is perhaps TRBD1 (6 bases). Germline CDR1 is MNHEY and CDR2 is SVGEGT. The CDR3 has 16 residues. V lost 2 bases and J lost 1, with 14 bases in between. In nucleotides, the CDR3 is TGTGCCAGCAGTTACCCCCGGGCGACAGGGAACACTGAAGCTTTCTTT. It specifies CASSYPRATGNTEAFF.

The chain employs TRBV11-3 and TRBJ1-2, with 10 bases matching TRBD1. The V gene end was trimmed by 4 bases and the J gene end by 10 bases; junction bases not matched to a gene: 12. This CDR3 is built from 15 residues. Germline lookup yields CDR1 SGHNT and CDR2 YENEEA. The CDR3 reads CASSSSDRGRLDYTF. CDR3 in DNA: TGTGCCAGCAGCTCAAGTGACAGGGGGCGCTTGGACTACACCTTC.

V gene TRBV7-9 combines with J gene TRBJ2-2; possible D gene TRBD1, 5 bases. Germline assignment: CDR1 SEHNR and CDR2 FQNEAQ (reference sequence). V lost 6 bases and J lost 2, with 13 bases in between. The CDR3 consists of 15 residues. The CDR3 loop reads CASRPPTVNTGELFF. The CDR3 DNA reads TGTGCCAGCAGACCCCCGACAGTAAACACCGGGGAGCTGTTTTTT.

This sequence joins TRBV6-2 or TRBV6-3 and TRBJ1-6, with unresolved D. V was cut by 2 bases and J by 3 bases, with 11 bases left in between. Per the germline V gene, CDR1 is MNHEY and CDR2 is SVGEGT. This CDR3 region has 16 residues. CDR3 loop: CASSYRLRYYNSPLHF. CDR3 DNA: TGTGCCAGCAGTTACAGACTCCGGTACTATAATTCACCCCTCCACTTT.

V gene TRBV9 combines with J gene TRBJ2-7; 10 nucleotides agree with TRBD2. This CDR3 has 14 residues. V was pared by 3 bases and J by 6 bases, with 6 bases of the junction left unmatched. Germline assignment: CDR1 SGDLS and CDR2 YYNGEE. This CDR3 is CASSGSGGYSEQYF. CDR3 nucleotide sequence: TGTGCCAGCAGCGGTAGCGGGGGGTATTCCGAGCAGTACTTC.

V usage is TRBV27 and J usage is TRBJ2-1, with D tentatively TRBD2 (6 bases). This CDR3 spans 14 amino acids. V lost 9 bases and J 0 bases, leaving 12 bases between the germline ends. Germline loops: CDR1 MNHEY, CDR2 SMNVEV (reference sequence). The CDR3 DNA reads TGTGCCAGTTCACTAGCCCTCTCCTACAATGAGCAGTTCTTC. Its translation: CASSLALSYNEQFF.

This clone was seen more than once but under ten times. The rearrangement joins TRBV6-2 or TRBV6-3 to TRBJ1-5; possible D gene TRBD1, 6 bases. The germline V and J ends were trimmed by 4 bases and 0 bases, with 10 bases remaining between them. Looked up from germline, CDR1 is MNHEY and CDR2 is SVGEGT. The CDR3 length is 15 residues. The CDR3 region has the DNA TGTGCCAGCAGTTGGCAGGGGCATAGCAATCAGCCCCAGCATTTT. Its protein is CASSWQGHSNQPQHF.